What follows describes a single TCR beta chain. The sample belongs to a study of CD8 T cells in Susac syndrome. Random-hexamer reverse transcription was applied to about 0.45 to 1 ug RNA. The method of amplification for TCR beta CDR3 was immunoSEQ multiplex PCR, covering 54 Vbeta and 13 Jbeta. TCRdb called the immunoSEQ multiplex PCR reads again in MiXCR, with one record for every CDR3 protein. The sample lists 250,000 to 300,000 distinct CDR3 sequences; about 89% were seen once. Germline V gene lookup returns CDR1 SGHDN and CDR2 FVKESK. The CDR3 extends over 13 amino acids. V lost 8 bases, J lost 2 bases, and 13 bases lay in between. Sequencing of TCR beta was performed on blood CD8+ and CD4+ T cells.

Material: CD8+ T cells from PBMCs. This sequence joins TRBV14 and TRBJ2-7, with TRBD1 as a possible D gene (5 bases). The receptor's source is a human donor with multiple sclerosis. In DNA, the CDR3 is TGTGCCAGCGCTCTCTGGGGCCCCTACGAGCAGTACTTC. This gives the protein CASALWGPYEQYF.